This section outlines one T cell receptor beta chain sequence together with its context. CDR3 length: 12 amino acids. Trimming cost V 5 bases and J 6 bases, with 9 bases left between them. In germline, CDR1 is MRHNA, CDR2 SNTAGT. Profiled with immunoSEQ multiplex PCR; TCRdb holds only in-frame clones, not every one. The repertoire holds 130,000 or so clones, with around 94% as singletons. The sample belongs to a study of control samples from healthy donors and cancer patients. This TCR was sampled from a man between 60 and 75 years old with colorectal cancer. The sequencing sample was made of PBMCs. This sequence joins TRBV6-4 and TRBJ2-3; a weak D match, TRBD2 (6 bases). The CDR3 protein is CASSQSGDTQYF. The CDR3 region has the DNA TGTGCCAGCAGTCAAAGCGGGGATACGCAGTATTTT.